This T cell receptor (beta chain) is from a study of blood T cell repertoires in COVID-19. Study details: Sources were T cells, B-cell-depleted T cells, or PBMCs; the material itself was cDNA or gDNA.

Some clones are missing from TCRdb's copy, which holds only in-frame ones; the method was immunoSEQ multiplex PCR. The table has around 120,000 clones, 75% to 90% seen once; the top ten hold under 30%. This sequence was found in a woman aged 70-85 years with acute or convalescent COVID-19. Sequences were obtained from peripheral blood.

As DNA, the CDR3 is TGTGCCAGCAGCCTCAGGGGGAGCTTAACTCGGAACACTGAAGCTTTCTTT. Amino acids: CASSLRGSLTRNTEAFF. The chain carries TRBV14 and TRBJ1-1; 7 bases map to TRBD1. CDR3 length: 17 residues. Germline V lookup: CDR1 SGHDN, CDR2 FVKESK. Trimming cost V 4 bases and J 1 base; bases outside gene matches: 12.